The 11 T cell receptor beta chains below come from one sample, sequenced in a study of Siglec-9 on CD8 T cells in melanoma. Sequencing used immunoSEQ multiplex PCR; TCRdb keeps in-frame clones, though not all of them. The sample shows roughly 35,000 clones, about 80% of them seen only once. Sequenced sample: Siglec-9- CD8+ T cells sorted from blood. These receptors were taken from a human donor in good health.

This chain links TRBV2 with TRBJ2-5; D gene uncertain. From germline, CDR1 is SNHLY and CDR2 FYNNEI. V was clipped by 4 bases and J by 1 base, with 16 bases between them. The CDR3 runs 16 residues. The DNA for the CDR3 is TGTGCCAGCAGTGTCTACCTGCCCGGATCCCAAGAGACCCAGTACTTC. This translates into CASSVYLPGSQETQYF. The full variable domain, its missing parts supplied by reference TRBV2 and TRBJ2-5, is EPEVTQTPSHQVTQMGQEVILRCVPISNHLYFYWYRQILGQKVEFLVSFYNNEISEKSEIFDDQFSVERPDGSNFTLKIRSTKLEDSAMYFCASSVYLPGSQETQYFGPGTRLLVL.

The genes are TRBV11-2 and TRBJ2-2, with 13 positions matching TRBD2. The CDR3 consists of 19 residues. Germline values: CDR1 SGHAT, CDR2 FQNNGV. With 5 bases clipped from V and 2 bases from J, the junction kept 11 bases outside the gene matches. The DNA of the CDR3 is TGTGCCAGCAGCATATTCTTGACTAGCGGGAGGACCAACACCGGGGAGCTGTTTTTT. Translated: CASSIFLTSGRTNTGELFF.

The V call is TRBV18, the J call TRBJ2-1; D not resolved. The CDR3 covers 15 residues. Trimming pared 1 base from V and 4 bases from J, leaving 11 bases between. Germline CDR1 is KGHSH and CDR2 is LQKENI. CDR3 nucleotides: TGTGCCAGCTCACCACGAGACAAGCCGTACAATGAGCAGTTCTTC. This translates into CASSPRDKPYNEQFF.

This clone showed up just a few times. The chain carries TRBV7-9 and TRBJ1-4; tentatively, D is TRBD1 (5 bases). The germline V gene encodes CDR1 SEHNR and CDR2 FQNEAQ (reference sequence). V was clipped by 5 bases and J by 8 bases, with 18 bases between them. The CDR3 consists of 15 residues. This CDR3 is CASSLRVSADEKLFF. In DNA form, the CDR3 reads TGTGCCAGCAGCCTCAGGGTATCAGCGGACGAAAAACTGTTTTTT.

V gene TRBV6-5 combines with J gene TRBJ2-5; TRBD2 aligns across 8 bases. This CDR3 is 16 amino acids long. Germline V gene data show CDR1 as MNHEY and CDR2 as SVGAGI. Trimming cost V 0 bases and J 5 bases; bases outside gene matches: 8. CDR3 in DNA: TGTGCCAGCAGTTACTCTCCAGCGGGGGACGGCGAGACCCAGTACTTC. Translated: CASSYSPAGDGETQYF.

V gene TRBV5-6 combines with J gene TRBJ2-7, with D unresolved. Germline V gene sequence: CDR1 SGHDT, CDR2 YYEEEE. CDR3 length: 14 amino acids. V gave up 0 bases and J gave up 2 bases, with 9 bases separating them. In nucleotides, the CDR3 is TGTGCCAGCAGCTTGGTCAGGCATACCTACGAGCAGTACTTC. Translating it yields CASSLVRHTYEQYF.

The V and J genes are TRBV6-5 and TRBJ2-7; a possible D gene is TRBD2 (6 bases). The CDR3 extends over 14 amino acids. CDR1 and CDR2 (germline): MNHEY, SVGAGI. V shed 0 bases and J shed 3 bases, with 9 bases lying between them. The CDR3 nucleotides are TGTGCCAGCAGTTACTCCCTGGAGGGCTACGAGCAGTACTTC. It encodes CASSYSLEGYEQYF.

The chain combines TRBV9 with TRBJ1-2; maybe TRBD1 (5 bases). CDR1 is SGDLS and CDR2 is YYNGEE in the germline V gene. This CDR3 comprises 14 residues. V lost 0 bases, J lost 3 bases, and 9 bases lay in between. This chain's CDR3 is CASSVGGTDYGYTF. The CDR3 bases are TGTGCCAGCAGCGTAGGGGGGACGGACTATGGCTACACCTTC.

The chain combines TRBV6-1 with TRBJ1-6, with D possibly being TRBD1 (6 bases). The V end was cut by 0 bases, the J end by 5 bases, with 8 bases between. Germline V gene lookup returns CDR1 MNHNS and CDR2 SASEGT. This CDR3 is built from 15 residues. CDR3 sequence: CASSEAEGDNSPLHF. As DNA, the CDR3 is TGTGCCAGCAGTGAAGCGGAGGGGGATAATTCACCCCTCCACTTT.

The chain's CDR3 is CASSLQGPVGEQFF. DNA of the CDR3: TGTGCCAGCAGTCTACAGGGTCCTGTGGGTGAGCAGTTCTTC. The rearrangement links TRBV27 to TRBJ2-1; a possible D gene is TRBD1 (6 bases). Looked up from germline, CDR1 is MNHEY and CDR2 is SMNVEV (reference sequence). This CDR3 has 14 residues. With 5 bases removed from V and 9 bases from J, the gap between germline ends came to 17 bases.

The chain's CDR3 is CASSWNDRVGETQYF. DNA for the CDR3: TGCGCCAGCAGCTGGAATGACAGGGTAGGCGAGACCCAGTACTTC. This chain links TRBV5-1 with TRBJ2-5; 7 bases line up with TRBD1. Looked up from germline, CDR1 is SGHRS and CDR2 is YFSETQ. V shed 3 bases and J 5 bases; nucleotides not matched to a gene: 10. This CDR3 comprises 15 residues.